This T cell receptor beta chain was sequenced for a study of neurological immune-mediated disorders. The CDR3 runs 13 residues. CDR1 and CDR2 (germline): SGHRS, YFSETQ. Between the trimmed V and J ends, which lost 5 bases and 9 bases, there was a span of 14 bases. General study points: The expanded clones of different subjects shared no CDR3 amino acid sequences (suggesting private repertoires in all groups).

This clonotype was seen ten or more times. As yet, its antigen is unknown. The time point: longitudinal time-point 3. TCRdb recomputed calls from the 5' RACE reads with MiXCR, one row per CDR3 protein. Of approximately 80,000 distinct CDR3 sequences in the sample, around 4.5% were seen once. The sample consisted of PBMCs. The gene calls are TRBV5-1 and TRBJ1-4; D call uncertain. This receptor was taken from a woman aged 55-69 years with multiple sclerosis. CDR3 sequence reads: CASRVEQSKKLFF. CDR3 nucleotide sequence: TGCGCCAGCAGAGTGGAGCAAAGTAAAAAACTGTTTTTT.